The present entry profiles one T cell receptor beta chain with its context. The antigen is not known. This specimen belongs to a study of regulatory T cells in long-lasting Graves disease. Study details: Over-5-year antithyroid drug use with positive TSH receptor antibodies defined persistent Graves' disease in the study. Study-level findings and limits: Newly diagnosed Graves' patients exceeded persistent ones in TCR diversity. The number of shared public clonotypes was higher in persistent patients (approximately 2,600) than new patients (roughly 970).

Specified time point: persistent/refractory GD, antithyroid drugs over 5 years with positive TRAb. Extracted RNA from PBMCs served as the source of the TCR library. An endocrinology department in Xi'an, China, supplied the patients. Building of the TCR beta libraries involved iRepertoire HTBI primers and Arm-PCR of CDR3 regions. MiXCR, run by TCRdb on the multiplex PCR reads, gives a single entry per CDR3 protein. This sample yields about 430,000 distinct CDR3 sequences, of which under 25% are seen a single time; around 15% belongs to the top ten. With 2 bases removed from V and 8 bases from J, the gap between germline ends came to 7 bases. The germline CDR1 and CDR2 sequences are SGHAT and FQNNGV. The CDR3 totals 12 residues.

This specimen consisted of peripheral blood mononuclear cells (PBMCs), obtained when the disease was refractory, from a patient treated with antithyroid drugs. The TCR sequence derives from a female donor with Graves disease. The V gene is TRBV11-2, the J gene TRBJ2-1; no clear D. The CDR3 DNA reads TGTGCCAGCAGCTTATTTACGGATGAGCAGTTCTTC. Protein sequence: CASSLFTDEQFF.